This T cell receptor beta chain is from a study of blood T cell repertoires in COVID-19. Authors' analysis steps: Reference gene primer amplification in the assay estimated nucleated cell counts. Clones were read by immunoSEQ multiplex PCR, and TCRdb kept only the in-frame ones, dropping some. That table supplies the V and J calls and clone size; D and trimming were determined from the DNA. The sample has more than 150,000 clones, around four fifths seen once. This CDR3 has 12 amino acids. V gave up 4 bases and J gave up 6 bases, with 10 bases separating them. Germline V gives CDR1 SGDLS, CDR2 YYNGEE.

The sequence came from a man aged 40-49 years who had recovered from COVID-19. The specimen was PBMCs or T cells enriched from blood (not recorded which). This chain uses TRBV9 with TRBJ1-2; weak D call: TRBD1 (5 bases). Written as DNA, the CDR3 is TGTGCCAGCAGCCGAGCGGGGGATGGCTACACCTTC. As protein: CASSRAGDGYTF.